This TCR beta chain was identified during a study of blood T cells in healthy people across ages. Each donor gave roughly 9.8 milliliters of peripheral blood. This clonotype has a handful of counts. The J segment lost 7 bases and the V segment lost 5 bases, leaving 13 bases of the junction unmatched. This CDR3 is 16 amino acids long. Together with a sample-barcoded 5' primer, a J-beta primer mix was included in a second PCR lasting roughly 6 to 12 cycles. TCRdb called the 5' RACE reads again in MiXCR, with one record for every CDR3 protein. The profile shows over 700,000 distinct CDR3 sequences, less than 70% of them singletons.

The rearrangement links TRBV12-3 or TRBV12-4 to TRBJ2-7; TRBD1 agrees at 11 bases. The sequenced material came from blood. This clonotype was sampled from an elderly man in good health. This CDR3 reads CASSPYRDRGRIEQYF. DNA of the CDR3: TGTGCCAGCAGTCCCTACCGGGACAGGGGGAGAATTGAGCAGTACTTC.